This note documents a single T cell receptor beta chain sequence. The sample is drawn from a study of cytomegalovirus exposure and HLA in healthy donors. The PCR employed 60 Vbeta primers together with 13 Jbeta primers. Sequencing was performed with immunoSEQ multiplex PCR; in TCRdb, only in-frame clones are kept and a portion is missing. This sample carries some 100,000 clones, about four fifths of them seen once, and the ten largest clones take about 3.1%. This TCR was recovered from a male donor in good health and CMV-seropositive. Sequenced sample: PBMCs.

This CDR3 reads CASSVELGAGNQPQHF. In nucleotides, the CDR3 is TGTGCCAGCAGCGTAGAATTGGGGGCGGGCAATCAGCCCCAGCATTTT. This chain connects TRBV9 to TRBJ1-5, with a possible D match to TRBD1 (6 bases). Germline-derived CDR1 and CDR2 are SGDLS and YYNGEE. The CDR3 loop spans 16 amino acids. Trimming removed 0 bases at V and 2 bases at J, with 12 bases between.